This TCR beta chain was sequenced for a study of cytomegalovirus exposure and HLA in healthy donors. From germline, CDR1 is SGHRS and CDR2 YFSETQ. This CDR3 has 15 amino acids. With V trimmed by 0 bases and J by 3 bases, 6 bases remained unmatched. Use of 60 Vbeta and 13 Jbeta primers characterized the PCR. Sequencing was performed with immunoSEQ multiplex PCR; in TCRdb, only in-frame clones are kept and a portion is missing. The sample contains 100,000 to 150,000 clones, approximately 78% of which appear only once. Source material: PBMCs. This clonotype was obtained from a female donor in good health and CMV-seronegative. The rearrangement joins TRBV5-1 to TRBJ2-7; 7 nucleotides align to TRBD2. The DNA of the CDR3 is TGCGCCAGCAGCTTGGTTCCTAGCGGTTTCTACGAGCAGTACTTC. Translation gives CASSLVPSGFYEQYF.